This T cell receptor (delta chain) stems from a study of delta chains in infants with herpesvirus infections. This clone counts as large. TCR cDNA was made from PBMC RNA with gamma- and delta-chain-specific primers. TCRdb re-called the RT-PCR reads via CATT. The table records around 1,500 delta-chain clones, 25% to 30% of them present only once. Trimming took 0 bases from V and 4 from J; bases not matched to a gene: 13. The CDR3 runs to 21 residues. Germline lookup yields CDR1 GEAIGNYY and CDR2 EKD. The sequences come from peripheral blood, collected at time point 1 of longitudinal follow-up. The clonotype was recovered from a human donor who was a Ugandan infant, either HIV-exposed or HIV-unexposed (not recorded which). The chain recombines TRDV2 with TRDJ3, with TRDD3 identical over 11 bases. In DNA form, the CDR3 reads TGTGCCTGTGACACCGCTGGGGGATACTCGCCGGGGTCATGGGACACCCGACAGATGTTTTTC. It translates to CACDTAGGYSPGSWDTRQMFF.